Listed below are T cell receptor beta chains from one sample, sequenced in a study of blood T cell repertoires in COVID-19. This table comes from immunoSEQ multiplex PCR, and its TCRdb copy is limited to in-frame clones, with some not included. The repertoire holds about 150,000 clones, with roughly 85% as singletons. Sequenced material: peripheral blood. These receptors all come from an older woman with COVID-19, enrolled during active disease. CDR3s include the opening cysteine and the closing phenylalanine or tryptophan. A D gene is named only where the DNA matches it firmly. Expanded clones are given a class, and other clones once, few, many or no size at all.

clone size	V gene	D gene	J gene	CDR3 DNA	CDR3 protein
-	TRBV2	TRBD2	TRBJ2-3	TGTGCCAGCAGTGGGGAGGGAGGGACAGATACGCAGTATTTT	CASSGEGGTDTQYF
-	TRBV6-1	TRBD1	TRBJ1-4	TGTGCCAGCAGTGCGGGACAGGGGTTGAGTAATGAAAAACTGTTTTTT	CASSAGQGLSNEKLFF
-	TRBV5-8	TRBD1	TRBJ2-7	TGTGCCAGCAGCTTGGCCGCAGGGGGTACCTACGAGCAGTACTTC	CASSLAAGGTYEQYF
-	TRBV27	TRBD2	TRBJ2-1	TGTGCCAGCAGTGCGGGACTAGCGGGAGACGAGCAGTTCTTC	CASSAGLAGDEQFF
-	TRBV7-9	TRBD2	TRBJ2-1	TGTGCCAGCAGTACCTCTAGCGGAGGGATCTTC	CASSTSSGGIF
-	TRBV2	TRBD1	TRBJ1-5	TGTGCCAGCAGTGGGACAGGGGTTCAGCCCCAGCATTTT	CASSGTGVQPQHF
-	TRBV10-3	TRBD1	TRBJ2-3	TGTGCCATCAGCACGGGACAGGGGCGAGATACGCAGTATTTT	CAISTGQGRDTQYF
-	TRBV6-5	-	TRBJ1-1	TGTGCCAGCAGTTCTGGGACTAACACTGAAGCTTTCTTT	CASSSGTNTEAFF
-	TRBV5-1	TRBD1	TRBJ2-7	TGCGCCAGCAGCACCGGACAGGGAAGTGACGAGCAGTACTTC	CASSTGQGSDEQYF
-	TRBV6-1	TRBD1	TRBJ1-3	TGTGCCAGCAGTGAAGCCGGCCCCGGGACAGGGGTCATGACTGGAAACACCATATATTTT	CASSEAGPGTGVMTGNTIYF
-	TRBV6-1	-	TRBJ1-6	TGTGCCAGCAGTGATGAATTCGGGGGACGGTATAATTCACCCCTCCACTTT	CASSDEFGGRYNSPLHF
once	TRBV5-1	-	TRBJ1-5	TGCGCCAGCAGCAAGACAGGAATGCAAGGGAGCAATCAGCCCCAGCATTTT	CASSKTGMQGSNQPQHF
-	TRBV10-3	-	TRBJ2-1	TGTGCCATCAGCCCGGGACAAGAATACAATGAGCAGTTCTTC	CAISPGQEYNEQFF
-	TRBV5-1	-	TRBJ1-2	TGCGCCAGCACCCCAACAGGGAGAGGCTATGGCTACACCTTC	CASTPTGRGYGYTF
-	TRBV7-8	-	TRBJ1-6	TGTGCCAGCAGCTTAGTTTTCGGGAGCTCCTATAATTCACCCCTCCACTTT	CASSLVFGSSYNSPLHF
-	TRBV7-3	TRBD1	TRBJ2-6	TGTGCCAGCGGGCCGGGACAGCTAACTGGGGCCAACGTCCTGACTTTC	CASGPGQLTGANVLTF
-	TRBV5-1	-	TRBJ2-7	TGCGCCAGCAGCTTGGGAAATGAGGGCTACGAGCAGTACTTC	CASSLGNEGYEQYF
-	TRBV3-1/TRBV3-2	TRBD1	TRBJ2-7	TGTGCCAGCAGGTCCGGGACAGGGTACCACGAGCAGTACTTC	CASRSGTGYHEQYF